This is a list of T cell receptor beta chains from one sample in a study of shared clonotypes between healthy human individuals. The assay was immunoSEQ multiplex PCR, and TCRdb's table has in-frame clones only and misses some. The profile covers more than 2 million clones, with almost 96% appearing a single time and 0.13% taken by the ten largest. Sequenced sample: naive CD4+ T cells sorted from blood. All receptors come from a man aged 18 to 30 in good health. CDR3s include the opening cysteine and the closing phenylalanine or tryptophan. The order of the fields is D gene, J gene, clone size, V gene, CDR3 DNA, CDR3 protein. A D gene is named only where the DNA matches it firmly. Size is stated for part of the rows, as once, few or many counts, or as a class when the clone is expanded.

d_call: TRBD2
j_call: TRBJ2-5
clone_size: once
v_call: TRBV5-1
cdr3_nt: TGCGCCAGCAGCTGGGGCGGGGGGAGCCTCCAAGAGACCCAGTACTTC
cdr3_aa: CASSWGGGSLQETQYF

d_call: -
j_call: TRBJ1-1
clone_size: -
v_call: TRBV14
cdr3_nt: TGTGCCAGCAGCCAAGTAGGGGTTATCACTGAAGCTTTCTTT
cdr3_aa: CASSQVGVITEAFF

d_call: TRBD1
j_call: TRBJ1-5
clone_size: -
v_call: TRBV29-1
cdr3_nt: TGCAGCGTTGCTCGGGACAGGGGCCAGCCCCAGCATTTT
cdr3_aa: CSVARDRGQPQHF

d_call: TRBD1
j_call: TRBJ1-5
clone_size: -
v_call: TRBV10-3
cdr3_nt: TGTGCCATCAGTGAACGGACAGGGCGGCAGCCCCAGCATTTT
cdr3_aa: CAISERTGRQPQHF

d_call: -
j_call: TRBJ2-7
clone_size: once
v_call: TRBV13
cdr3_nt: TGTGCCAGCAGCCTACGGACGGTGGGGGGGCCTTACGAGCAGTACTTC
cdr3_aa: CASSLRTVGGPYEQYF

d_call: TRBD1
j_call: TRBJ2-2
clone_size: -
v_call: TRBV28
cdr3_nt: TGTGCCAGCAGAACGGACAGGGTAACCGGGGAGCTGTTTTTT
cdr3_aa: CASRTDRVTGELFF

d_call: -
j_call: TRBJ2-7
clone_size: -
v_call: TRBV18
cdr3_nt: TGTGCCAGCTCACCACCTTCGCAGATCTACTCCTACGAGCAGTACTTC
cdr3_aa: CASSPPSQIYSYEQYF

d_call: -
j_call: TRBJ2-7
clone_size: -
v_call: TRBV5-4
cdr3_nt: TGTGCCAGCACCATAGACAACTCCTACGAGCAGTACTTC
cdr3_aa: CASTIDNSYEQYF

d_call: -
j_call: TRBJ2-1
clone_size: -
v_call: TRBV7-9
cdr3_nt: TGTGCCAGCAGCTACCAAACTGGGTTCTTC
cdr3_aa: CASSYQTGFF

d_call: -
j_call: TRBJ1-6
clone_size: once
v_call: TRBV27
cdr3_nt: TGTGCCAGCAGTTATGGAATAGATAATTCACCCCTCCACTTT
cdr3_aa: CASSYGIDNSPLHF

d_call: -
j_call: TRBJ2-7
clone_size: -
v_call: TRBV6-6
cdr3_nt: TGTGCCAGCAGAAACCTTGGACCGCCGAAATTCTACGAGCAGTACTTC
cdr3_aa: CASRNLGPPKFYEQYF

d_call: -
j_call: TRBJ2-5
clone_size: -
v_call: TRBV11-2
cdr3_nt: TGTGCCAGCAGCTTAGATGGAGGGGTAGGGGTCGAGACCCAGTACTTC
cdr3_aa: CASSLDGGVGVETQYF

d_call: -
j_call: TRBJ1-1
clone_size: -
v_call: TRBV7-9
cdr3_nt: TGTGCCAGCAGCGCAAATTCGGCGACTGAAGCTTTCTTT
cdr3_aa: CASSANSATEAFF

d_call: TRBD2
j_call: TRBJ2-7
clone_size: -
v_call: TRBV7-2
cdr3_nt: TGTGCCAGCAGCTTACAGCGGGGCTCCTACGAGCAGTACTTC
cdr3_aa: CASSLQRGSYEQYF

d_call: -
j_call: TRBJ1-3
clone_size: once
v_call: TRBV12-5
cdr3_nt: TGTGCTAGTGGTTTAAGCGCAAGCGGCACCATATATTTT
cdr3_aa: CASGLSASGTIYF